Following are 22 T cell receptor beta chains from one sample sequenced in a study of blood T cell repertoires in COVID-19. Assay: immunoSEQ multiplex PCR; the TCRdb copy retains only in-frame clones and omits some. The sample lists 150,000 to 160,000 clones, roughly 80% occurring once. Sequenced material: peripheral blood. These receptors were obtained from an elderly man with acute or convalescent COVID-19.

The rearrangement uses TRBV4-1 and TRBJ2-2; D is unresolved. Trimming left V 1 base short and J 4 bases short, with 7 bases between. Germline CDR1 is MGHRA and CDR2 is YSYEKL. The CDR3 length is 14 residues. CDR3 sequence reads: CASSQVSRTGELFF. The CDR3 coding sequence is TGCGCCAGCAGCCAAGTCTCGCGCACCGGGGAGCTGTTTTTT.

The genes are TRBV19 and TRBJ1-2; 7 nucleotides agree with TRBD1. The length of the CDR3 is 13 residues. After removal of 7 bases from V and 1 base from J, the junction contained 3 bases not matched to a gene. The germline V gene has CDR1 LNHDA and CDR2 SQIVND (reference sequence). For the CDR3, the DNA is TGTGCCAGTACTCGACAGGGTAACTATGGCTACACCTTC. This sequence encodes CASTRQGNYGYTF.

The chain joins TRBV5-4 to TRBJ1-2; D gene ambiguous. The CDR3 runs to 15 residues. V lost 0 bases to trimming and J lost 3 bases, with 12 bases between them. Germline V CDR1 and CDR2: SGHNT, YYREEE (reference sequence). CDR3 in amino acids: CASSLEAVAYYGYTF. The CDR3 DNA reads as TGTGCCAGCAGCTTGGAGGCGGTAGCTTACTATGGCTACACCTTC.

This chain links TRBV6-1 with TRBJ1-2; 8 bases map to TRBD1. CDR3 size: 15 residues. The germline gives CDR1 MNHNS, CDR2 SASEGT. The junction had 10 bases not matched to a gene; V was cut back by 3 bases and J by 7 bases. In nucleotides, the CDR3 is TGTGCCAGCAGTGACCCCGGACAGGGTATTGTTGGCTACACCTTC. It translates to CASSDPGQGIVGYTF.

The chain combines TRBV6-5 with TRBJ1-1; D possibly corresponds to TRBD1 (5 bases). The germline CDR1 and CDR2 sequences are MNHEY and SVGAGI. Trimming left V 6 bases short and J 7 bases short, with 18 bases between. The CDR3 totals 14 residues. CDR3 in amino acids: CASSLGEGILEAFF. In nucleotides, the CDR3 is TGTGCCAGCAGCCTGGGGGAGGGGATACTTGAAGCTTTCTTT.

The J gene is TRBJ1-4, the V gene TRBV28; possibly TRBD1 for D (6 bases). Germline V lookup: CDR1 MDHEN, CDR2 SYDVKM. The CDR3 consists of 15 residues. V lost 10 bases and J lost 4, with 19 bases in between. The CDR3 is CATTDAGDLNEKLFF. Written as DNA, the CDR3 is TGTGCCACCACCGACGCAGGGGATCTTAATGAAAAACTGTTTTTT.

The gene calls are TRBV10-3 and TRBJ1-1; TRBD1 matches at 8 bases. The CDR3 consists of 13 residues. Germline trimming cut 8 bases from V and 4 bases from J; bases unmatched to any gene: 6. Germline CDR1 reads ENHRY; CDR2 reads SYGVKD. The CDR3 protein is CAIGSTGGTEAFF. The CDR3 region has the DNA TGTGCCATCGGTTCAACAGGGGGCACTGAAGCTTTCTTT.

This chain joins TRBV9 and TRBJ2-7; D may be TRBD1 (7 bases). The CDR3 has 13 amino acids. Germline V lookup: CDR1 SGDLS, CDR2 YYNGEE. V lost 3 bases and J 7 bases, leaving 14 bases between the germline ends. The CDR3 bases are TGTGCCAGCAGCGGCGACAGGGAGGAAGAGCAGTACTTC. It specifies CASSGDREEEQYF.

This clone occurred a few times. The chain couples TRBV2 to TRBJ2-7, with D uncertain. The CDR3 has 12 residues. Germline lookup yields CDR1 SNHLY and CDR2 FYNNEI. Trimming took off 2 bases at V and 4 bases at J, with 6 bases between the two ends. The CDR3 sequence: CASSEQRYEQYV. The CDR3 DNA is TGTGCCAGCAGTGAACAACGGTACGAGCAGTACGTC.

The CDR3 region has the DNA TGCGCCAGCAGCCAAGACGGCCGAGGAGAGACCCAGTACTTC. Amino acids: CASSQDGRGETQYF. The chain uses TRBV4-1 and TRBJ2-5; no reliable D call. This CDR3 contains 14 residues. V shed 0 bases and J shed 4 bases, with 9 bases lying between them. Looked up from germline, CDR1 is MGHRA and CDR2 is YSYEKL.

The chain carries TRBV6-5 and TRBJ1-6; the match to TRBD1 covers 8 bases. V shed 10 bases and J 6 bases; nucleotides not matched to a gene: 11. The CDR3 is made up of 15 amino acids. Per germline, CDR1 MNHEY and CDR2 SVGAGI. The CDR3 bases are TGTGCCATCCAGACGACAGGGGCGTCTAATTCACCCCTCCACTTT. As protein: CAIQTTGASNSPLHF.

The V gene is TRBV5-8, the J gene TRBJ1-2, with D tentatively TRBD1 (5 bases). The germline gives CDR1 SGHTS, CDR2 YDEGEE. The CDR3 totals 13 residues. Trimming cost V 5 bases and J 7 bases, with 15 bases left between them. CDR3 residues: CASRLTGVGGYTF. The CDR3 nucleotides are TGTGCCAGCAGGTTAACAGGCGTCGGTGGCTACACCTTC.

This chain links TRBV6-5 with TRBJ2-1; 7 bases align to TRBD1. The CDR3 is 13 amino acids. Germline V gene data show CDR1 as MNHEY and CDR2 as SVGAGI. V lost 6 bases to trimming and J lost 8 bases; unmatched junction nucleotides: 7. As DNA, the CDR3 is TGTGCCAGCAGACAGGGGATGGGCTATGAGCAGTTCTTC. Its translation is CASRQGMGYEQFF.

This chain connects TRBV11-3 to TRBJ2-5; TRBD1 matches at 9 bases. V shed 1 base and J 4 bases; nucleotides not matched to a gene: 4. CDR3 size: 15 residues. From germline, CDR1 is SGHNT and CDR2 YENEEA. DNA for the CDR3: TGTGCCAGCAGCTTAGGAGGGACAGGGTTAGAGACCCAGTACTTC. Translation: CASSLGGTGLETQYF.

This sequence joins TRBV6-5 and TRBJ1-2, with a possible D match to TRBD1 (6 bases). V gave up 6 bases and J gave up 6 bases, with 14 bases separating them. Germline assignment: CDR1 MNHEY and CDR2 SVGAGI. The CDR3 contains 13 residues. As DNA, the CDR3 is TGTGCCAGCAGGCAACAGGGAGTCAATGGCTACACCTTC. Protein sequence: CASRQQGVNGYTF.

V and J are TRBV6-5 and TRBJ1-1; 8 bases are a match to TRBD1. The germline CDR1 and CDR2 sequences are MNHEY and SVGAGI. V was pared by 2 bases and J by 4 bases, with 6 bases of the junction left unmatched. This CDR3 spans 15 amino acids. The CDR3 protein is CASSYIRGQGTEAFF. The CDR3 DNA sequence: TGTGCCAGCAGTTACATCAGGGGGCAAGGCACTGAAGCTTTCTTT.

The genes are TRBV5-6 and TRBJ2-3; tentatively, D is TRBD2 (6 bases). V lost 2 bases to trimming and J lost 3 bases, with 13 bases between them. CDR1 is SGHDT, CDR2 YYEEEE, per germline. The CDR3 extends over 15 amino acids. The CDR3: CASSFSPGRTDTQYF. CDR3 in DNA: TGTGCCAGCAGCTTCTCCCCAGGGAGGACAGATACGCAGTATTTT.

The chain recombines TRBV19 with TRBJ1-4; 7 bases match TRBD1. Unmatched junction bases numbered 9, after V lost 4 bases and J lost 7 bases. The CDR3 sequence is 15 residues long. The V gene's germline CDR1 is LNHDA and CDR2 SQIVND (reference sequence). As DNA, the CDR3 is TGTGCCAGTAGTAGGACAGGTTCGCCCACTGAAAAACTGTTTTTT. Its translation is CASSRTGSPTEKLFF.

The V and J genes are TRBV11-3 and TRBJ2-1; the match to TRBD2 covers 9 bases. The CDR3 is made up of 18 amino acids. With V trimmed by 7 bases and J by 6 bases, 19 bases remained unmatched. Germline V gives CDR1 SGHNT, CDR2 YENEEA. The CDR3 DNA reads TGTGCCAGCACCCCCGGGGGACTAGCCTCCCCTGCCTTCAATGAGCAGTTCTTC. This sequence encodes CASTPGGLASPAFNEQFF.

The table lists this clone with a few counts. V and J are TRBV6-5 and TRBJ1-2; D is perhaps TRBD1 (5 bases). The CDR3 extends over 14 amino acids. CDR1 and CDR2 from the germline V gene are MNHEY and SVGAGI. V was cut by 2 bases and J by 4 bases, with 11 bases left in between. Here the CDR3 reads CASSYDQGIYGYTF. CDR3 in DNA: TGTGCCAGCAGTTACGACCAGGGAATCTATGGCTACACCTTC.

The chain recombines TRBV7-8 with TRBJ2-7, with 7 bases aligning to TRBD2. Germline loops: CDR1 SGHVS, CDR2 FQNEAQ. The CDR3 has 17 residues. Trimming cost V 2 bases and J 0 bases; bases outside gene matches: 10. CDR3 nucleotides: TGTGCCAGCAGCTTATCCTCTTCGGGGGGATACTCCTACGAGCAGTACTTC. It is translated as CASSLSSSGGYSYEQYF.

This clone came up a few times. For the CDR3, the DNA is TGTGCCTGGAGTGTACGGGGGTCCTTCAATCAGCCCCAGCATTTT. Translation: CAWSVRGSFNQPQHF. The rearrangement links TRBV30 to TRBJ1-5; the D gene is possibly TRBD1 (5 bases). Looked up from germline, CDR1 is GTSNPN and CDR2 is SVGIG (reference sequence). V shed 0 bases and J shed 3 bases, with 12 bases lying between them. The CDR3 is 15 amino acids.